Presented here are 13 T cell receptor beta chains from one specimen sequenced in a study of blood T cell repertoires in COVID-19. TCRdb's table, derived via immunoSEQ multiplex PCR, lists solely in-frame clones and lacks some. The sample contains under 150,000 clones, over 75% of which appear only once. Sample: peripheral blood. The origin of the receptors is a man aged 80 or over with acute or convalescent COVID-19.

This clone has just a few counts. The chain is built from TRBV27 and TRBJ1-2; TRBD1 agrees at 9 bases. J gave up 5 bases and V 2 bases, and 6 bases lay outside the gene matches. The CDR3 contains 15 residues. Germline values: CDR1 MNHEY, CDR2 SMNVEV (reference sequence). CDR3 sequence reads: CASSLGPGTGYGYTF. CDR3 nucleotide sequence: TGTGCCAGCAGTTTAGGGCCCGGGACAGGGTATGGCTACACCTTC.

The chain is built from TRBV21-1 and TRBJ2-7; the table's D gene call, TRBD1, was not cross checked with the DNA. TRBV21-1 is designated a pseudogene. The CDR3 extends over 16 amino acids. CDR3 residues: CASSPSGDRGSYEQYF. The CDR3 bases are TGTGCCAGCAGCCCATCTGGGGACAGGGGCTCCTACGAGCAGTACTTC.

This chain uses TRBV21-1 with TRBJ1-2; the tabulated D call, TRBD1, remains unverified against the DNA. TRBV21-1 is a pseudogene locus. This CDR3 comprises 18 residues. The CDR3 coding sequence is TGTGCCAGCAGCAAAGAAGGGGCATCCCGGACAGCCAGCTATGGCTACACCTTC. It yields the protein CASSKEGASRTASYGYTF.

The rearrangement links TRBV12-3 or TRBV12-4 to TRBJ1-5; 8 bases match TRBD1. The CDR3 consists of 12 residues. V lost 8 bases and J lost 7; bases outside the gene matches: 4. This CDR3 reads CASQGAWQPQHF. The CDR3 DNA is TGTGCCAGCCAGGGGGCTTGGCAGCCCCAGCATTTT.

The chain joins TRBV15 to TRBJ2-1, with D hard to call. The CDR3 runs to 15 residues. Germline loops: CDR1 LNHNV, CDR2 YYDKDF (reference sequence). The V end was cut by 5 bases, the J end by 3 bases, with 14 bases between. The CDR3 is CATSPPDSFYNEQFF. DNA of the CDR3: TGTGCCACCAGCCCGCCCGACTCCTTCTACAATGAGCAGTTCTTC. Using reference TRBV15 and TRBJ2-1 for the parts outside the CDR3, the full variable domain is DAMVIQNPRYQVTQFGKPVTLSCSQTLNHNVMYWYQQKSSQAPKLLFHYYDKDFNNEADTPDNFQSRRPNTSFCFLDIRSPGLGDTAMYLCATSPPDSFYNEQFFGPGTRLTVL.

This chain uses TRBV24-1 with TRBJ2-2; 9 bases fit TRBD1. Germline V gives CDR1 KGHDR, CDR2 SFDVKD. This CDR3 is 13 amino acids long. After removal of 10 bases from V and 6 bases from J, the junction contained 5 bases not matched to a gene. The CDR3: CATNRGRPGELFF. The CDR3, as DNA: TGTGCCACAAACAGGGGGCGCCCCGGGGAGCTGTTTTTT.

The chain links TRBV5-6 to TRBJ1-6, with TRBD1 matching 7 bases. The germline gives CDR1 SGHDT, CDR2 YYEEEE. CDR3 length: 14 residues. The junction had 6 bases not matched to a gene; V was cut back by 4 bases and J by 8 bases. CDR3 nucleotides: TGTGCCAGCAGCCCCAGGGGGAAGGATTCACCCCTCCACTTT. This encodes CASSPRGKDSPLHF.

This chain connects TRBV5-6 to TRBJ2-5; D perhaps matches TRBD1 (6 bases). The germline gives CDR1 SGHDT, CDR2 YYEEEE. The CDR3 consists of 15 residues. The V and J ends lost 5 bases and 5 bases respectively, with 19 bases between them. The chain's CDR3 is CASRHRDQGRETQYF. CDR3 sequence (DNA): TGTGCCAGCAGACACCGGGACCAGGGGCGGGAGACCCAGTACTTC.

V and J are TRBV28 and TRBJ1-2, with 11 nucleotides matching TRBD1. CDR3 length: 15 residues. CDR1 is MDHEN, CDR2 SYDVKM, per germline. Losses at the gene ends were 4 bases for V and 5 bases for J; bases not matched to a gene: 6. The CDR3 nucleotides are TGTGCCAGCAGTTCCGGGACAGGGGGTGAATATGGCTACACCTTC. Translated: CASSSGTGGEYGYTF.

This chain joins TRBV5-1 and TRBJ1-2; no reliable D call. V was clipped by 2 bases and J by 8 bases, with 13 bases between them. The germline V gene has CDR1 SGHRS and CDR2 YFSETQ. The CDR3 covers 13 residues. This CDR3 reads CASSFGDSRGYTF. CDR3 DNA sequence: TGCGCCAGCAGCTTTGGAGATTCTAGGGGCTACACCTTC.

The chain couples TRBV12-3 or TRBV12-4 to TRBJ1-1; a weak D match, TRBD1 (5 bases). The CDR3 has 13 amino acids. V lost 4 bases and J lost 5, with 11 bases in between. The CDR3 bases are TGTGCCAGCAGTTCACAGGAAGCAACTGAAGCTTTCTTT. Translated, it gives CASSSQEATEAFF.

The CDR3 here is CASALDGVTEAFF. CDR3 nucleotides: TGTGCTAGCGCCCTGGATGGAGTTACTGAAGCTTTCTTT. This chain connects TRBV12-5 to TRBJ1-1; no clear D gene. The CDR3 is 13 residues long. The V gene lost 9 bases and the J gene lost 5 bases, with 16 bases spanning the gap. Germline V gene data show CDR1 as LGHNT and CDR2 as FRNRAP.

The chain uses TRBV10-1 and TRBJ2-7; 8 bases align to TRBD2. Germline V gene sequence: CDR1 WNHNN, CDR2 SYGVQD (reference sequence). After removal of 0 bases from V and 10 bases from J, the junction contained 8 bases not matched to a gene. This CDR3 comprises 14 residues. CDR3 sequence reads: CASSESGLGVPQYF. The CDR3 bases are TGCGCCAGCAGTGAGTCGGGACTAGGGGTGCCTCAGTACTTC.